This T cell receptor (beta chain) was captured in a study of T-cell reconstitution after alpha-beta-depleted transplantation in children. Worth noting for this clonotype: The antigen remains undetermined.

Unique molecular identifiers were used in preparing the TCRbeta library. TCRdb called the PCR reads again in MiXCR, with one record for every CDR3 protein. The table shows around 580,000 distinct CDR3 sequences, with roughly 23% occurring only once. Study conclusions and caveats: At around two months after transplant, the alpha-beta T cells were reportedly derived from several hundred expanded clones that came from non-depleted graft cells. Fresh T-cell production supplied most of the T-cell counts and diversity seen one year after transplant. Surviving recipient T cells and thymic progenitors underlay high day-60 TCRbeta diversity in some patients.

The sequence came from a boy in the first two years of life who had a stem cell transplant for acute myeloid leukemia, so the T cells may come from the graft donor. The material sequenced was PBMCs, mostly from graft donor cells, taken 360 days after TCRalphabeta/CD19-depleted stem cell transplant.

CDR3 sequence reads: CATSDPEAANYGYTF. The CDR3 DNA reads TGTGCCACCAGTGACCCGGAAGCGGCTAACTATGGCTACACCTTC. The chain couples TRBV24-1 to TRBJ1-2; D uncertain. The CDR3 runs to 15 residues. V shed 4 bases and J shed 0 bases, with 11 bases lying between them. Germline CDR1 KGHDR, CDR2 SFDVKD.